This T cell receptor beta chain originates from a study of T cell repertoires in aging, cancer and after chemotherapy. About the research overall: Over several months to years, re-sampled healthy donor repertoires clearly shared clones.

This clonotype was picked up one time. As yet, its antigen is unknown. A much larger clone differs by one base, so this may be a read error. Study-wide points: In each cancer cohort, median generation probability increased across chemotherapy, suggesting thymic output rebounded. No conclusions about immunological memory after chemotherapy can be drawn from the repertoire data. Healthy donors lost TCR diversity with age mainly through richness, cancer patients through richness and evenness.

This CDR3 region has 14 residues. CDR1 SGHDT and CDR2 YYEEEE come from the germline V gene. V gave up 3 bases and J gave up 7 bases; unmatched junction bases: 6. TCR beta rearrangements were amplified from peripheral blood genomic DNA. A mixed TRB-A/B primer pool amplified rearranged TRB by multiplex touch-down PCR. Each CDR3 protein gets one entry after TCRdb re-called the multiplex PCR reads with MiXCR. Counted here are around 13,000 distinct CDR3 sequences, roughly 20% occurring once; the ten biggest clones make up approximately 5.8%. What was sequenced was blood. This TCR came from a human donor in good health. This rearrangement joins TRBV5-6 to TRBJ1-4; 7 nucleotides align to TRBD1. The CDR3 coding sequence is TGTGCCAGCAGCTCGAACAGGGGAGGTGAAAAACTGTTTTTT. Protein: CASSSNRGGEKLFF. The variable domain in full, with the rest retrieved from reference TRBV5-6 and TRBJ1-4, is DAGVTQSPTHLIKTRGQQVTLRCSPKSGHDTVSWYQQALGQGPQFIFQYYEEEERQRGNFPDRFSGHQFPNYSSELNVNALLLGDSALYLCASSSNRGGEKLFFGSGTQLSVL.